A single sample gave rise to the 23 T cell receptor beta chains below, sequenced in a study of blood T cell repertoires in COVID-19. Sequencing used immunoSEQ multiplex PCR; TCRdb keeps in-frame clones, though not all of them. The sample has about 250,000 clones; 80% to 95% are singletons. Material: PBMCs or T cells enriched from blood (not recorded which). The receptors shown here come from a woman aged 18-30 years who had recovered from COVID-19.

The genes are TRBV5-5 and TRBJ2-3; 9 bases line up with TRBD1. V gave up 3 bases and J gave up 1 base; unmatched junction bases: 6. The CDR3 extends over 16 amino acids. Germline assignment: CDR1 SGHKS and CDR2 YYEKEE (reference sequence). CDR3 in amino acids: CASSSQGALGTDTQYF. DNA for the CDR3: TGTGCCAGCAGCTCACAGGGGGCGCTGGGCACAGATACGCAGTATTTT.

This clone was found once. A read error may produce the germline difference seen at one junction end. Other DNA sequences in this sample translate to the same CDR3. The chain is built from TRBV28 and TRBJ2-2, with 12 bases matching TRBD1. CDR3 length: 15 amino acids. Germline lookup yields CDR1 MDHEN and CDR2 SYDVKM. For the CDR3, the DNA is TGTGCTAGCAGTAGGGACAGGGGGCTCACCGGGGAGCTGTTTTTT. Its protein is CASSRDRGLTGELFF.

The chain uses TRBV5-1 and TRBJ1-5, with 8 bases fitting TRBD1. The CDR3 has 14 residues. J gave up 4 bases and V 4 bases, and 4 bases lay outside the gene matches. Looked up from germline, CDR1 is SGHRS and CDR2 is YFSETQ. In DNA form, the CDR3 reads TGCGCCAGCAGCCAAGGGACAGGAAATCAGCCCCAGCATTTT. Residues: CASSQGTGNQPQHF.

This clone was seen only once. The genes are TRBV4-1 and TRBJ2-7; 14 positions agree with TRBD2. V lost 3 bases, J lost 3 bases, and 1 base stayed unmatched. Germline V gene lookup returns CDR1 MGHRA and CDR2 YSYEKL. The CDR3 is 15 amino acids. The CDR3 region is CASSHGTSGGYEQYF. The CDR3 DNA is TGCGCCAGCAGCCATGGGACTAGCGGGGGCTACGAGCAGTACTTC.

The gene calls are TRBV5-1 and TRBJ2-3; D unresolved. Germline V gene sequence: CDR1 SGHRS, CDR2 YFSETQ. This CDR3 is 13 amino acids long. V was cut by 4 bases and J by 2 bases, with 8 bases left in between. The chain's CDR3 is CASSPLATDTQYF. In DNA form, the CDR3 reads TGCGCCAGCAGCCCGTTGGCCACAGATACGCAGTATTTT.

The J gene is TRBJ1-5, the V gene TRBV6-5; possible D gene TRBD1, 5 bases. Germline loops: CDR1 MNHEY, CDR2 SVGAGI. The CDR3 loop spans 14 amino acids. Trimming stripped 8 bases from V and 3 bases from J, with 14 bases between. The chain's CDR3 is CASAQDSSNQPQHF. Written as DNA, the CDR3 is TGTGCCAGCGCCCAAGACAGTTCCAATCAGCCCCAGCATTTT.

The chain combines TRBV7-9 with TRBJ1-2; no clear D. Germline V gene sequence: CDR1 SEHNR, CDR2 FQNEAQ (reference sequence). The CDR3 consists of 16 residues. Trimming removed 0 bases from V and 4 bases from J, with 15 bases in between. CDR3 sequence (DNA): TGTGCCAGCAGCTTAGCGCTGGCTCTGAACCTCTATGGCTACACCTTC. Protein: CASSLALALNLYGYTF.

The chain has TRBV5-5 and TRBJ2-1, with 7 bases fitting TRBD1. Germline values: CDR1 SGHKS, CDR2 YYEKEE (reference sequence). Unmatched junction bases numbered 18, after V lost 4 bases and J lost 2 bases. The CDR3 is 19 amino acids. This CDR3 reads CASSISAPLAGTAYNEQFF. The CDR3 region has the DNA TGTGCCAGCAGCATTTCGGCCCCCCTCGCCGGGACAGCCTACAATGAGCAGTTCTTC.

J is TRBJ1-2 and V is TRBV7-9, with 7 bases aligning to TRBD1. With V trimmed by 5 bases and J by 4 bases, 7 bases remained unmatched. CDR3 length: 14 residues. Germline CDR1 reads SEHNR; CDR2 reads FQNEAQ (reference sequence). CDR3 sequence reads: CASSARDSSYGYTF. The DNA of the CDR3 is TGTGCCAGCAGCGCGCGGGACAGTTCCTATGGCTACACCTTC.

V is TRBV4-1 and J is TRBJ2-1; 11 nucleotides agree with TRBD2. This CDR3 has 16 residues. V shed 0 bases, J shed 5 bases, and the junction held 3 bases outside the gene matches. CDR1 MGHRA and CDR2 YSYEKL come from the germline V gene. As DNA, the CDR3 is TGCGCCAGCAGCCAAGATAGACTAGCGGGGAACAATGAGCAGTTCTTC. This encodes CASSQDRLAGNNEQFF.

Notes on this clone: At the DNA level, this CDR3 is encoded by other sequences in the same sample as well. The V gene is TRBV19, the J gene TRBJ1-5; 8 positions match TRBD1. From germline, CDR1 is LNHDA and CDR2 SQIVND (reference sequence). The V gene end was trimmed by 8 bases and the J gene end by 1 base; junction bases not matched to a gene: 4. This CDR3 is built from 14 residues. Here the CDR3 DNA reads TGTGCCAGTTCCACAGGGGGGAGCAATCAGCCCCAGCATTTT. Its translation: CASSTGGSNQPQHF.

The chain combines TRBV5-5 with TRBJ1-5; the D gene is possibly TRBD1 (5 bases). V gave up 4 bases and J gave up 4 bases, with 12 bases separating them. Germline lookup yields CDR1 SGHKS and CDR2 YYEKEE (reference sequence). CDR3 length equals 14 residues. The CDR3 bases are TGTGCCAGCAGCCCTGGGGGAGGGAATCAGCCCCAGCATTTT. It codes for CASSPGGGNQPQHF.

The chain couples TRBV11-1 to TRBJ2-7, with 8 nucleotides matching TRBD2. The CDR3 covers 15 residues. CDR1 is SGHAT and CDR2 is FQDESV in the germline V gene (reference sequence). Germline trimming cut 1 base from V and 3 bases from J; bases unmatched to any gene: 5. Here the CDR3 reads CASSLGRGEFYEQYF. CDR3 bases: TGTGCCAGCAGCTTAGGGCGGGGGGAGTTCTACGAGCAGTACTTC.

V and J are TRBV23-1 and TRBJ1-1; no firm D call. TRBV23-1 is noted as an ORF with a role that remains uncertain. Trimming shortened V by 7 bases and J by 6 bases, and 6 bases separated the two germline ends. The CDR3 is 10 residues long. The CDR3 loop reads CASIGSEAFF. For the CDR3, the DNA is TGCGCCAGCATCGGGTCTGAAGCTTTCTTT.

The rearrangement uses TRBV2 and TRBJ2-1, with TRBD2 identical over 11 bases. Germline lookup yields CDR1 SNHLY and CDR2 FYNNEI. V dropped 6 bases and J dropped 0; count of bases not matched to a gene: 7. The CDR3 is 17 residues long. The CDR3 protein is CASSQTSGESSYNEQFF. Written as DNA, the CDR3 is TGTGCCAGCAGCCAGACTAGCGGGGAGAGCTCCTACAATGAGCAGTTCTTC.

V usage is TRBV10-3 and J usage is TRBJ2-3, with D tentatively TRBD1 (5 bases). The CDR3 has 15 amino acids. Germline CDR1 ENHRY, CDR2 SYGVKD. Between the trimmed V and J ends, which lost 0 bases and 3 bases, there was a span of 10 bases. CDR3 amino acids: CAISESGQGTDTQYF. The DNA of the CDR3 is TGTGCCATCAGTGAGTCTGGGCAGGGAACAGATACGCAGTATTTT.

This chain links TRBV7-9 with TRBJ1-4; 7 bases agree with TRBD1. The J segment lost 4 bases and the V segment lost 4 bases, leaving 18 bases of the junction unmatched. The length of the CDR3 is 19 residues. Germline V gene data show CDR1 as SEHNR and CDR2 as FQNEAQ (reference sequence). The CDR3 spells CASSSRSDPGDSLNEKLFF. DNA for the CDR3: TGTGCCAGCAGCTCCCGCTCAGATCCCGGGGACAGCCTTAATGAAAAACTGTTTTTT.

This sequence joins TRBV2 and TRBJ1-1; D not resolved. The CDR3 extends over 11 amino acids. Germline V gives CDR1 SNHLY, CDR2 FYNNEI. Trimming shortened V by 8 bases and J by 1 base, and 5 bases separated the two germline ends. CDR3 coding DNA: TGTGCCAGCGACAAGAACACTGAAGCTTTCTTT. Protein product: CASDKNTEAFF. Combining the CDR3 with reference TRBV2 and TRBJ1-1 gives the whole variable domain EPEVTQTPSHQVTQMGQEVILRCVPISNHLYFYWYRQILGQKVEFLVSFYNNEISEKSEIFDDQFSVERPDGSNFTLKIRSTKLEDSAMYFCASDKNTEAFFGQGTRLTVV.

The chain links TRBV7-2 to TRBJ1-2; 7 nucleotides match TRBD1. From germline, CDR1 is SGHTA and CDR2 FQGNSA. V lost 3 bases, J lost 7 bases, and 8 bases stayed unmatched. This CDR3 spans 14 amino acids. The DNA of the CDR3 is TGTGCCAGCAGCTTGTGGCAGGGGGAGGCTGGCTACACCTTC. This codes for CASSLWQGEAGYTF.

This chain joins TRBV18 and TRBJ2-7, with TRBD1 identical over 8 bases. The trim removed 5 bases at V and 3 bases at J, leaving 15 bases unmatched. The CDR3 covers 17 residues. Germline CDR1 KGHSH, CDR2 LQKENI. CDR3 bases: TGTGCCAGCTCAGGGGCGGCCAGGGGGCGGTCCGGCTACGAGCAGTACTTC. Its protein product is CASSGAARGRSGYEQYF.

Notes on this clone: One end of the junction does not line up with germline, which may come from a read error. The chain has TRBV15 and TRBJ2-7; 7 nucleotides align to TRBD1. The CDR3 totals 13 residues. Looked up from germline, CDR1 is LNHNV and CDR2 is YYDKDF (reference sequence). The CDR3 nucleotides read TGTGCCACCAGCAGACAACAGGGGTACGCGCAGTACTTC. Translating gives CATSRQQGYAQYF.

V gene TRBV12-3 or TRBV12-4 combines with J gene TRBJ2-3; D unresolved. V gave up 2 bases and J gave up 7 bases, with 7 bases separating them. The CDR3 totals 12 residues. CDR3 loop: CASSLKINTQYF. In DNA, the CDR3 is TGTGCCAGCAGTTTAAAAATAAATACGCAGTATTTT.

The chain uses TRBV5-5 and TRBJ2-1, with D perhaps TRBD1 (6 bases). Per the germline V gene, CDR1 is SGHKS and CDR2 is YYEKEE (reference sequence). Trimming took off 1 base at V and 2 bases at J, with 7 bases between the two ends. The CDR3 is 14 amino acids. This chain's CDR3 is CASSLTGTYNEQFF. CDR3 nucleotide sequence: TGTGCCAGCAGCTTGACAGGGACCTACAATGAGCAGTTCTTC. The whole variable domain, remainder taken from reference TRBV5-5 and TRBJ2-1, is DAGVTQSPTHLIKTRGQQVTLRCSPISGHKSVSWYQQVLGQGPQFIFQYYEKEERGRGNFPDRFSARQFPNYSSELNVNALLLGDSALYLCASSLTGTYNEQFFGPGTRLTVL.